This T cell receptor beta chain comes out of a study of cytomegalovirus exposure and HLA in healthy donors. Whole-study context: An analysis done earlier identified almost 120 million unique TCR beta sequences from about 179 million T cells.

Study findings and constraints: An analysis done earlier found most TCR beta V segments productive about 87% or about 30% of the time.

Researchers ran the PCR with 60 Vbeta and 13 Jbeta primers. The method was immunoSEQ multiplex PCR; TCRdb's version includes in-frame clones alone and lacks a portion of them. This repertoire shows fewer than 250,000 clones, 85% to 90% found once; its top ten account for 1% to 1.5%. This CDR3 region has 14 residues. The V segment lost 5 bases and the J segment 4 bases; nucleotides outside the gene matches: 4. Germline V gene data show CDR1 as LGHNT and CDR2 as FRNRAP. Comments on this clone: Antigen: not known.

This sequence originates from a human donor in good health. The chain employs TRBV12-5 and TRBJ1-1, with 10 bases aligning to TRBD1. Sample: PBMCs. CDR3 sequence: CASGTGTGATEAFF. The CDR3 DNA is TGTGCTAGTGGTACCGGGACAGGGGCCACTGAAGCTTTCTTT.